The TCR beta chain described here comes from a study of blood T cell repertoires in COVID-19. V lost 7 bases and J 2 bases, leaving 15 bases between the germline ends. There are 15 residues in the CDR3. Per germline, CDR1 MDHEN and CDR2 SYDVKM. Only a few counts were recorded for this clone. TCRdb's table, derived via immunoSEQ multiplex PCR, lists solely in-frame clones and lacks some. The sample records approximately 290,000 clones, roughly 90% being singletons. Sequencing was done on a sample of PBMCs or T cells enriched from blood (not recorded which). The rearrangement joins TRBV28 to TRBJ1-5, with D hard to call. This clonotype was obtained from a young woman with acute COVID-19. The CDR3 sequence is CASNQAHNGNQPQHF. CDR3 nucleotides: TGTGCCAGCAATCAGGCCCATAATGGCAATCAGCCCCAGCATTTT.